This TCR beta chain is drawn from a study of radiotherapy plus CTLA-4 blockade in lung cancer. Study at large: Disease control reached 30% to 35%, with objective responses in about 19%.

Comment on this clone: Its antigen is unknown.

The V segment lost 2 bases and the J segment 5 bases; nucleotides outside the gene matches: 5. This CDR3 spans 15 amino acids. Germline values: CDR1 SGHRS, CDR2 YFSETQ. Study-wide results and caveats: Best predicting response, reportedly, were early blood T cell clone dynamics, with interferon-beta.

TCRdb keeps only in-frame clones here, not all; method: immunoSEQ multiplex PCR. The data show 40,000 to 45,000 clones, around 77% seen once. The receptor's source is a human donor with non-small cell lung cancer whose response to radiotherapy plus ipilimumab could not be evaluated. This chain connects TRBV5-1 to TRBJ1-5; 9 bases align to TRBD1. The sample was peripheral blood, taken from a patient treated with radiotherapy plus ipilimumab. CDR3 amino acids: CASSLTGGIDQPQHF. CDR3 DNA sequence: TGCGCCAGCAGCTTAACAGGGGGCATAGATCAGCCCCAGCATTTT. Variable domain in full (rest from reference TRBV5-1 and TRBJ1-5): KAGVTQTPRYLIKTRGQQVTLSCSPISGHRSVSWYQQTPGQGLQFLFEYFSETQRNKGNFPGRFSGRQFSNSRSEMNVSTLELGDSALYLCASSLTGGIDQPQHFGDGTRLSIL.